This entry describes one T cell receptor beta chain. The antigen is undetermined. The record originates from a study of cytomegalovirus exposure and HLA in healthy donors. The assay was immunoSEQ multiplex PCR, and TCRdb's table has in-frame clones only and misses some. Here the sample spans roughly 62,000 clones, about 93% being singletons. General observations from the study: Cytomegalovirus status was reportedly diagnosed by the classifier with high specificity and sensitivity.

The source of this sequence is a man aged 18 to 29 in good health and CMV-seronegative. Material: PBMCs.

The chain's CDR3 is CASSIKRGGRSSYNEQFF. The CDR3 DNA sequence: TGTGCCAGTAGTATTAAACGGGGAGGACGGAGCTCCTACAATGAGCAGTTCTTC. This chain links TRBV19 with TRBJ2-1; possibly TRBD2 for D (6 bases). The CDR3 is 18 residues long. Germline V gene sequence: CDR1 LNHDA, CDR2 SQIVND (reference sequence). V was trimmed by 3 bases and J by 0 bases, leaving 18 bases between them.